What follows is one T cell receptor beta chain and its context. This sample was included in a study of T cell repertoires in cytomegalovirus infection. MiXCR was run by TCRdb on the reads, yielding one entry per CDR3 protein. This table holds 350,000 to 550,000 distinct CDR3 sequences, about 33% found once. There are 16 residues in the CDR3. V trimming: 0 bases; J trimming: 7 bases; junction bases outside the gene matches: 10. Germline V gene lookup returns CDR1 LGHDT and CDR2 YNNKEL (reference sequence). The gene calls are TRBV3-1 and TRBJ2-5, with TRBD2 matching over 8 bases. Specimen: PBMCs. This sequence was found in a human donor in good health (CMV status not recorded). Some clones in this sample may be carry-over from other donors' samples. This CDR3 reads CASSQERGVTWGTQYF. The CDR3 DNA is TGTGCCAGCAGCCAAGAGCGGGGGGTGACTTGGGGGACCCAGTACTTC.